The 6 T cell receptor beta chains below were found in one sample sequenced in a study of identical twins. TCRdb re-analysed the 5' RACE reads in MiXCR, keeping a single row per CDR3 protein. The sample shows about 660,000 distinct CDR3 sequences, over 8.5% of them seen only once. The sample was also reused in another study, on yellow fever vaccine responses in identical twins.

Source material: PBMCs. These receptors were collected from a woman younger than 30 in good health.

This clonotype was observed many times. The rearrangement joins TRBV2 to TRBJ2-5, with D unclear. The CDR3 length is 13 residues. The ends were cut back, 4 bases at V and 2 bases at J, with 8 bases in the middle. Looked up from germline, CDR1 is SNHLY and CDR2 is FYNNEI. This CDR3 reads CASSVIMQETQYF. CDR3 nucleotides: TGTGCCAGCAGTGTGATTATGCAAGAGACCCAGTACTTC.

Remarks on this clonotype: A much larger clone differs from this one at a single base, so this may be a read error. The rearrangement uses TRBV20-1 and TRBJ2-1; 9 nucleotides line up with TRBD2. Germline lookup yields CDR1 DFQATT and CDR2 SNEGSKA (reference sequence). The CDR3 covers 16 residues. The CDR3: CCARDLAGASYNEQFF. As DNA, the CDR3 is TGCTGTGCTAGAGATTTAGCGGGGGCTTCCTACAATGAGCAGTTCTTC.

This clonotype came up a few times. CDR3 bases: TGCAGTGCTAGACTCTTAGCGGTTAGCTACGAGCAGTACTTC. This sequence encodes CSARLLAVSYEQYF. This chain connects TRBV20-1 to TRBJ2-7, with D maybe TRBD2 (6 bases). CDR1 is DFQATT and CDR2 is SNEGSKA in the germline V gene (reference sequence). Trimming left V 2 bases short and J 3 bases short, with 14 bases between. The CDR3 loop spans 14 amino acids.

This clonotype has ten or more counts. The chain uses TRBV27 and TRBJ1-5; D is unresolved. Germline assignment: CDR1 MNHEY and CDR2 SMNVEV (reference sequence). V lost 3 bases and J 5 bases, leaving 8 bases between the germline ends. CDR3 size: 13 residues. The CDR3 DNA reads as TGTGCCAGCAGTTTCCGAGGCCATCAGCCCCAGCATTTT. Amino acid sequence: CASSFRGHQPQHF.

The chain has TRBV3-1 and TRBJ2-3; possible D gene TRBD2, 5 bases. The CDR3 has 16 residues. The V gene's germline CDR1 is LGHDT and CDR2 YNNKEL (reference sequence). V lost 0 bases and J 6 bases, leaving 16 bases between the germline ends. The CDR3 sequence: CASSQDLTAGEDTQYF. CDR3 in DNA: TGTGCCAGCAGCCAAGATCTGACTGCTGGGGAGGATACGCAGTATTTT.

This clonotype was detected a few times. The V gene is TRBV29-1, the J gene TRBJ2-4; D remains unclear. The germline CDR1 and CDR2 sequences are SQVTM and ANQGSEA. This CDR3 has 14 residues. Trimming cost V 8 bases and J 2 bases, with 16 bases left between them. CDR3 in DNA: TGCAGCACCGTCTCGATCGGGCCCAAAAACATTCAGTACTTC. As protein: CSTVSIGPKNIQYF.